This is a list of T cell receptor beta chains from one sample in a study of OX40 agonist ivuxolimab in advanced cancers. Clones were read by immunoSEQ multiplex PCR, and TCRdb kept only the in-frame ones, dropping some. The sample consists of under 45,000 clones, 80% of them appearing once. The sample consisted of CD4+ or CD8+ T cells sorted from blood, taken in a trial of the OX40 agonist ivuxolimab. The receptors were sampled from an adult with an advanced solid tumor such as melanoma, head and neck, liver or kidney cancer. Each CDR3 is given with its conserved first and last residue. The D gene is left open where the match is weak. Clone size is given for some rows only: seen once, a few or many times, or a class if the clone is expanded.

j_call | clone_size | v_call | d_call | cdr3_nt | cdr3_aa
TRBJ1-5 | once | TRBV28 | NA | TGTGCCAACGGGGGAGGAGGCAATCAGCCCCAGCATTTT | CANGGGGNQPQHF
TRBJ2-5 | NA | TRBV5-1 | TRBD2 | TGCGCCAGCAGCATTTTTACTGTAGCGGGAGATTGGTTGTCGGCCCAGTACTTC | CASSIFTVAGDWLSAQYF
TRBJ2-2 | NA | TRBV6-4 | NA | TGTGCCAGCAGCCCCTTTGGGACCGGGGAGCTGTTTTTT | CASSPFGTGELFF
TRBJ2-7 | NA | TRBV5-6 | TRBD1 | TGTGCCAGCAGCTTGGCAGGGGGCACCTACGAGCAGTACTTC | CASSLAGGTYEQYF
TRBJ1-1 | once | TRBV18 | TRBD1 | TGTGCCAGCTCACCGAGGGTCACAGGGGGATCGGACACTGAAGCTTTCTTT | CASSPRVTGGSDTEAFF
TRBJ1-4 | NA | TRBV6-6 | NA | TGTGCCAGCAGTTCGGCTCAGGGGACAACTAATGAAAAACTGTTTTTT | CASSSAQGTTNEKLFF
TRBJ2-3 | NA | TRBV11-2 | NA | TGTGCCAGCAGCTTAGACGCATTAGGGACAGATACGCAGTATTTT | CASSLDALGTDTQYF
TRBJ2-1 | NA | TRBV18 | TRBD1 | TGTGCCAGCTCACCGGGGACAGGTACCTACAATGAGCAGTTCTTC | CASSPGTGTYNEQFF
TRBJ2-1 | NA | TRBV5-6 | NA | TGTGCCAGCAGCCCCACGGGAGGGGGCTATGAGCAGTTCTTC | CASSPTGGGYEQFF
TRBJ2-7 | NA | TRBV28 | TRBD1 | TGTGCCAGCACCAACCTCAGGGGGCGACGGGCGGGCGAGCAGTACTTC | CASTNLRGRRAGEQYF
TRBJ1-1 | NA | TRBV14 | NA | TGTGCCAGCAGCCAAGATTGGAACACTGAAGCTTTCTTT | CASSQDWNTEAFF
TRBJ1-2 | NA | TRBV5-1 | NA | TGCGCCAGCAGCTTGGCGCCGGGATCCTCTGATGGCTACACCTTC | CASSLAPGSSDGYTF
TRBJ1-2 | NA | TRBV4-3 | TRBD1 | TGCGCCAGCAGCGATTCCGGGACAGGGGGTTATGGCTACACCTTC | CASSDSGTGGYGYTF
TRBJ2-7 | NA | TRBV14 | TRBD2 | TGTGCCAGCAGCCAAGATACTCCTAGCGGGGTCTACGAGCAGTACTTC | CASSQDTPSGVYEQYF
TRBJ1-1 | NA | TRBV29-1 | NA | TGCAGCGTGACACCCCGGGAGAACACTGAAGCTTTCTTT | CSVTPRENTEAFF
TRBJ2-7 | NA | TRBV5-4 | NA | TGTGCCAGCAGCGTCCAATTGGGGTCGTCCTCCTACGAGCAGTACTTC | CASSVQLGSSSYEQYF
TRBJ2-7 | NA | TRBV7-2 | TRBD2 | TGTGCCAGCAGCTTACTAGCGGGAGAGTACTACGAGCAGTACTTC | CASSLLAGEYYEQYF